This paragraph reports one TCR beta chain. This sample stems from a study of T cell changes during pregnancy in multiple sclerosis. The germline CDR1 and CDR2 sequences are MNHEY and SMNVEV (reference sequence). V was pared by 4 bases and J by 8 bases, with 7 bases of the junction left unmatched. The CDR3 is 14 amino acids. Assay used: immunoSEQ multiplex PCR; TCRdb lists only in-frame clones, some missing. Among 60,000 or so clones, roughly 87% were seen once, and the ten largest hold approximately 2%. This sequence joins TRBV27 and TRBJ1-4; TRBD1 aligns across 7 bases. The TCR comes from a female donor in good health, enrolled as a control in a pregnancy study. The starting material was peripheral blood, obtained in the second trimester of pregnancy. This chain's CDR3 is CASSSTGSAEKLFF. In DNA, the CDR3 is TGTGCCAGCAGTTCGACAGGGAGTGCAGAAAAACTGTTTTTT.